A selection of T cell receptor beta chains follows, all from one sample in a study of early T cells in non-severe SARS-CoV-2 infection. TCRdb reprocessed the 5' RACE reads via MiXCR and lists one record per CDR3 protein. The profile shows over 75,000 distinct CDR3 sequences, 13% of them singletons. Input material: whole blood. Receptors were obtained from an adult who was a healthcare worker with PCR-confirmed SARS-CoV-2 infection or an uninfected control (not recorded which). Each CDR3 is given with its conserved first and last residue. A D gene is named only where the DNA matches it firmly. Only some rows state a clone size, as once, few, many or a class for expanded clones.

>TRBV28|-|TRBJ2-7|few
CASRKSGSYEQYF
TGTGCCAGCAGGAAGTCAGGGTCCTACGAGCAGTACTTC
>TRBV7-9|-|TRBJ1-5|few
CASSGSGKVHQPQHF
TGTGCCAGCAGCGGGTCGGGGAAGGTCCATCAGCCCCAGCATTTT
>TRBV6-1|-|TRBJ1-2|-
CASSGTEKPGYTF
TGTGCCAGCAGTGGTACTGAAAAACCTGGCTACACCTTC
>TRBV20-1|-|TRBJ1-2|-
CSARDWSGKEYYGYTF
TGCAGTGCTAGAGATTGGTCCGGGAAGGAGTACTATGGCTACACCTTC
>TRBV20-1|-|TRBJ1-6|few
CSARAGEGYNSPLHF
TGCAGTGCTAGAGCCGGGGAGGGTTATAATTCACCCCTCCACTTT
>TRBV20-1|-|TRBJ1-5|many
CSARDGGEEQPQHF
TGCAGTGCTAGAGATGGGGGGGAGGAACAGCCCCAGCATTTT
>TRBV2|TRBD2|TRBJ2-7|-
CASSVLSGGPSEQYF
TGTGCCAGCAGTGTCCTCTCGGGGGGGCCCTCCGAGCAGTACTTC
>TRBV12-3/TRBV12-4|-|TRBJ2-1|-
CASSLSGYNEQFF
TGTGCCAGCAGTTTGTCGGGGTACAATGAGCAGTTCTTC
>TRBV7-9|TRBD1|TRBJ1-5|-
CASSRGTGALHF
TGTGCCAGCAGCCGAGGGACAGGCGCCCTTCATTTT
>TRBV7-2|-|TRBJ1-3|-
CASSLGGLISGNTIYF
TGTGCCAGCAGCTTAGGTGGGCTCATCTCTGGAAACACCATATATTTT
>TRBV11-2|-|TRBJ2-3|-
CASSSPLTDTQYF
TGTGCCAGCAGCTCCCCTCTGACAGATACGCAGTATTTT
>TRBV7-6|-|TRBJ2-3|many
CASSFTRTDTQYF
TGTGCCAGCAGCTTCACAAGGACAGATACGCAGTATTTT
>TRBV6-2/TRBV6-3|-|TRBJ1-1|-
CASREANTEAFF
TGTGCCAGCAGGGAGGCTAACACTGAAGCCTTCTTT
>TRBV11-3|-|TRBJ1-1|many
CASSQDGRNTEAFF
TGTGCCAGCAGCCAAGACGGCCGGAACACTGAAGCTTTCTTT
>TRBV12-3/TRBV12-4|-|TRBJ2-1|many
CASSLGGGKFLFF
TGTGCCAGCAGTTTAGGAGGGGGTAAATTTCTGTTCTTC
>TRBV18|-|TRBJ1-2|-
CASSPDWRGEDYGYTF
TGTGCCAGCTCACCGGATTGGCGGGGCGAGGACTATGGCTACACCTTC